This T cell receptor (beta chain) was found in a study of T cell changes during pregnancy in multiple sclerosis. Only in-frame clones appear in the TCRdb table, and some are missing; sequencing was by immunoSEQ multiplex PCR. The sample yields fewer than 140,000 clones, approximately 90% seen once. CDR3 length equals 13 residues. Germline assignment: CDR1 GTSNPN and CDR2 SVGIG (reference sequence). Deletions cut 2 bases from V and 6 bases from J, with 11 bases between. This clone was counted a few times. The sequenced sample was peripheral blood, obtained after pregnancy. The sequence was obtained from a female donor with multiple sclerosis, enrolled in a pregnancy study. The J gene is TRBJ1-5, the V gene TRBV30; D may be TRBD1 (6 bases). As DNA, the CDR3 is TGTGCCTGGAGTAGGGCAGGGGTTCAGCCCCAGCATTTT. Translating it yields CAWSRAGVQPQHF.